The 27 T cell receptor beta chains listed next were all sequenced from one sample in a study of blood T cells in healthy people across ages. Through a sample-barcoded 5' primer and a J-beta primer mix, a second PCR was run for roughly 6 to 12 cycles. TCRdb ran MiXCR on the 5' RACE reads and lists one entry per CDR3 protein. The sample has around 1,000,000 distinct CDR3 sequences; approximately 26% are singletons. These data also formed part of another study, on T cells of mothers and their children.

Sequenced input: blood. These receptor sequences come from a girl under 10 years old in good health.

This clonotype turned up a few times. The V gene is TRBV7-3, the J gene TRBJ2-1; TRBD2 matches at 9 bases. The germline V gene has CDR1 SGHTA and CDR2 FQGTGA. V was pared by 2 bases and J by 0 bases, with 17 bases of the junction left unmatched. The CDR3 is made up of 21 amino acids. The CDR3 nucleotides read TGTGCCAGCAGCTTAGGGCCTGTTAGCGGGAGTTCTCCAAGCTCCTACAATGAGCAGTTCTTC. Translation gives CASSLGPVSGSSPSSYNEQFF.

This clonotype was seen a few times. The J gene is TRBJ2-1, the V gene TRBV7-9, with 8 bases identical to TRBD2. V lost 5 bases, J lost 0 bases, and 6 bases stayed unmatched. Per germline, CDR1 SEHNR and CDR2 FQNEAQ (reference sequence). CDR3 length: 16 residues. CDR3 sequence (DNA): TGTGCCAGCAGCGTACTAGCGGCAAGCTCCTACAATGAGCAGTTCTTC. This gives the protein CASSVLAASSYNEQFF.

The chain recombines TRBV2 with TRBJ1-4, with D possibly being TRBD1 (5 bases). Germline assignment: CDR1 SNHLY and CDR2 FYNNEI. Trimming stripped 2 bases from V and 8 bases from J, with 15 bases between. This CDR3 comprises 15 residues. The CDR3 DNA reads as TGTGCCAGCAGTGAAATGGGGGGAATAGGGGAAAAACTGTTTTTT. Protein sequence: CASSEMGGIGEKLFF.

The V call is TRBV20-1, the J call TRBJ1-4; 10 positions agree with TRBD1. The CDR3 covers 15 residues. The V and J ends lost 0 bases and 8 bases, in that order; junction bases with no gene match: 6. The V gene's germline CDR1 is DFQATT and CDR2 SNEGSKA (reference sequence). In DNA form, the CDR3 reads TGCAGTGCTAGAGATGGGGGGACAGGGGAAGAAAAACTGTTTTTT. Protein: CSARDGGTGEEKLFF.

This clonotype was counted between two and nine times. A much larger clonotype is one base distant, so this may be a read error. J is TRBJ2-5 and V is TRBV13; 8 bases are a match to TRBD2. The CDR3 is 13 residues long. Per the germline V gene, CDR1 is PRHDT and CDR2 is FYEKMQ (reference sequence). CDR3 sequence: CASSERGLEAQSF. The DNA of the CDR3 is TGTGCCAGCAGCGAGAGGGGACTAGAGGCTCAGTCCTTC.

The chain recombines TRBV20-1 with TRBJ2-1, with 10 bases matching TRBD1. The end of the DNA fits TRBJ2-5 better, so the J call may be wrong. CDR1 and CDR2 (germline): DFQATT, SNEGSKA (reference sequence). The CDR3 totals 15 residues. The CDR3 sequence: CSARVIGTGVETQYF. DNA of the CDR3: TGCAGTGCTAGGGTCATTGGGACAGGGGTTGAGACCCAGTACTTC.

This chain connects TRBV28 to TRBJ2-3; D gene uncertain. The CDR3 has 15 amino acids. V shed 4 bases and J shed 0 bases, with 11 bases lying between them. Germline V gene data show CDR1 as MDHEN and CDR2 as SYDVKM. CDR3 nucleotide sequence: TGTGCCAGCAGTTACGTCAGACCTAGCACAGATACGCAGTATTTT. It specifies CASSYVRPSTDTQYF.

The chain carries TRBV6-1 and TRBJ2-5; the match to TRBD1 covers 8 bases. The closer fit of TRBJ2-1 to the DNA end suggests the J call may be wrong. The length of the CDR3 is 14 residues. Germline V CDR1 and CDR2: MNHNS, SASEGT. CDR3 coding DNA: TGTGCCAGCACCAGAACAGGGGGAGTCGAGGAGCAGTTCTTC. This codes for CASTRTGGVEEQFF.

The CDR3: CASSPTTPTDTQYF. CDR3 nucleotide sequence: TGTGCCAGCAGTCCGACTACTCCCACAGATACGCAGTATTTT. The gene calls are TRBV28 and TRBJ2-3; possibly TRBD2 for D (5 bases). V was trimmed by 5 bases and J by 2 bases, leaving 11 bases between them. Germline V CDR1 and CDR2: MDHEN, SYDVKM. The CDR3 extends over 14 amino acids.

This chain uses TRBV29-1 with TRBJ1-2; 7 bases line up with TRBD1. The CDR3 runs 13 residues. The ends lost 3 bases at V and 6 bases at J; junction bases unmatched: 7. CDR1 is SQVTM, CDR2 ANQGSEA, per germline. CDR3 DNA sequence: TGCAGCGTTGACAACGACAGGGCCGATGGCTACACCTTC. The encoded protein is CSVDNDRADGYTF.

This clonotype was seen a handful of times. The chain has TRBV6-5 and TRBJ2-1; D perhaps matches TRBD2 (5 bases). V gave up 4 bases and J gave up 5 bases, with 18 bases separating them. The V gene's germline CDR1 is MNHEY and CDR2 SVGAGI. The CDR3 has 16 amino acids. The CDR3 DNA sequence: TGTGCCAGCAGTTCCCCCGGCCGGGATAAGAACAATGAGCAGTTCTTC. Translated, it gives CASSSPGRDKNNEQFF.

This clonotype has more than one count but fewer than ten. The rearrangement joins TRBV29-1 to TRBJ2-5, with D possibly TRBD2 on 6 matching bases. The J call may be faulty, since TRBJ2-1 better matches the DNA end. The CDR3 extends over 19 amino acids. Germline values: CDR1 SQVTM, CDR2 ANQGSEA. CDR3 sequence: CSVAPSGGTSTSGMNEQFF. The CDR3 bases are TGCAGCGTTGCTCCGTCGGGTGGGACTTCCACCTCCGGGATGAATGAGCAGTTCTTC.

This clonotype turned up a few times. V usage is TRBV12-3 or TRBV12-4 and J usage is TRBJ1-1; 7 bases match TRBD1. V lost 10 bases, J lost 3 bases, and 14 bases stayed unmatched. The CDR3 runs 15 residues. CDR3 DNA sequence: TGTGCCATCCAGAGACAGGGAGTTTTTTACACTGAAGCTTTCTTT. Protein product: CAIQRQGVFYTEAFF.

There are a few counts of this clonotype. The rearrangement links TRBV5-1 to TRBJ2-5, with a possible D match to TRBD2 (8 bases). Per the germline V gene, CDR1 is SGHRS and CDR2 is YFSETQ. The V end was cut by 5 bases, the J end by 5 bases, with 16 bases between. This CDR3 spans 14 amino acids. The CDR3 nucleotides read TGCGCCAGCAGTCCGGGACAGCGGGGGGAGACCCAGTACTTC. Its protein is CASSPGQRGETQYF.

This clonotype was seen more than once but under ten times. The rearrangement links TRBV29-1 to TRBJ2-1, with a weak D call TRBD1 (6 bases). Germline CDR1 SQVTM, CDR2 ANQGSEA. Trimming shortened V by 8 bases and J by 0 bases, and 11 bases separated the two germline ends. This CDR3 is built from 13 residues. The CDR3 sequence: CSLGQSSYNEQFF. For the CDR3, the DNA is TGCAGCTTGGGACAAAGCTCCTACAATGAGCAGTTCTTC.

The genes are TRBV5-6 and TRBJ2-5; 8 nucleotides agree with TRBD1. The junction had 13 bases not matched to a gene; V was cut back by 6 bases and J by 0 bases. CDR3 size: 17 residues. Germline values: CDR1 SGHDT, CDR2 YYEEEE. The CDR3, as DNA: TGTGCCAGCACCACCGTTACAGGGGGATCTTACCAAGAGACCCAGTACTTC. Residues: CASTTVTGGSYQETQYF. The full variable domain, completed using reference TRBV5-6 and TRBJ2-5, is DAGVTQSPTHLIKTRGQQVTLRCSPKSGHDTVSWYQQALGQGPQFIFQYYEEEERQRGNFPDRFSGHQFPNYSSELNVNALLLGDSALYLCASTTVTGGSYQETQYFGPGTRLLVL.

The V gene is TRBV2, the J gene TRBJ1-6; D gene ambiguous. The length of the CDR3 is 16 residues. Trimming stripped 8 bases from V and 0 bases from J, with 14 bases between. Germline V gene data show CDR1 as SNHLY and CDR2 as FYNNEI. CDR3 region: CASRDRQLSYNSPLHF. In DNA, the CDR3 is TGTGCCAGCCGCGACCGCCAACTCTCCTATAATTCACCCCTCCACTTT.

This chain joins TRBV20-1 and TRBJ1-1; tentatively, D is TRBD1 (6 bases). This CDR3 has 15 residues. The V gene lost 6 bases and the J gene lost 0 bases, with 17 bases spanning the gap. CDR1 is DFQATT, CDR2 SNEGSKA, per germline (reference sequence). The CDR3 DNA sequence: TGCAGTGCCGGAGGGGGGGAGCGGATGAACACTGAAGCTTTCTTT. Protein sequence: CSAGGGERMNTEAFF.

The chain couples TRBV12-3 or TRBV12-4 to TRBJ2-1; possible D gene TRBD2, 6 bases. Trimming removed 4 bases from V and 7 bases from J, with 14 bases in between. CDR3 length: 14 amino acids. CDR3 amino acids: CASSWDSPGNEQFF. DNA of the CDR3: TGTGCCAGCAGTTGGGACTCCCCAGGGAATGAGCAGTTCTTC.

The CDR3 loop is CASSRIAPEEETQYF. The CDR3 coding sequence is TGCGCCAGCAGCCGGATCGCCCCGGAGGAAGAGACCCAGTACTTC. The J gene is TRBJ2-5, the V gene TRBV5-1; D is possibly TRBD2 (5 bases). The CDR3 is 15 amino acids. V was pared by 4 bases and J by 3 bases, with 16 bases between. CDR1 and CDR2 from the germline V gene are SGHRS and YFSETQ.

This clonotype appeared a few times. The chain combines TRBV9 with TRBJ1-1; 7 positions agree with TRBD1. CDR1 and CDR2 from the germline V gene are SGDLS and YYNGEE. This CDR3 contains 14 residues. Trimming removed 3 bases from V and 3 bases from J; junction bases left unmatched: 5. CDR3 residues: CASSARQGDTEAFF. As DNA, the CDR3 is TGTGCCAGCAGCGCGAGACAGGGCGACACTGAAGCTTTCTTT.

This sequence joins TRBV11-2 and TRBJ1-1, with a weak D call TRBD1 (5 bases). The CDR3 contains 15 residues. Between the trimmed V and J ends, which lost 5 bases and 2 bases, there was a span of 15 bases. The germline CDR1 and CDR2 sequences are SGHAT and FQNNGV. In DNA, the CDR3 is TGTGCCAGCAGCGTTATTCGGGGGACCAACACTGAAGCTTTCTTT. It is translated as CASSVIRGTNTEAFF.

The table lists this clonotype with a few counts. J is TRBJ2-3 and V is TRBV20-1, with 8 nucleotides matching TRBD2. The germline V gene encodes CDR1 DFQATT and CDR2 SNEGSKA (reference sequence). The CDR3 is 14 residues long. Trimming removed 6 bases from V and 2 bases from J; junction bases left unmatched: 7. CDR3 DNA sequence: TGCAGTGCCCCGCCGGGGGGGCCCACAGATACGCAGTATTTT. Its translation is CSAPPGGPTDTQYF.

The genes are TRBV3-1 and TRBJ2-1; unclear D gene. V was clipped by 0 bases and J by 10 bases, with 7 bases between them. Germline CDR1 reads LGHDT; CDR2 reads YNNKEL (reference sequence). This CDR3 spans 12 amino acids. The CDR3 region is CASSQDPPEQFF. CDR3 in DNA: TGTGCCAGCAGCCAAGATCCCCCCGAGCAGTTCTTC.

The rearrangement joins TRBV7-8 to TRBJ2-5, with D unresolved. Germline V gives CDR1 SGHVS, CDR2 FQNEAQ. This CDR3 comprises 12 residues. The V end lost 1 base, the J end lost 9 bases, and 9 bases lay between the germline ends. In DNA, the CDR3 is TGTGCCAGCAGCTTAGGCTTGGAGCCCCAGTACTTC. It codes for CASSLGLEPQYF.

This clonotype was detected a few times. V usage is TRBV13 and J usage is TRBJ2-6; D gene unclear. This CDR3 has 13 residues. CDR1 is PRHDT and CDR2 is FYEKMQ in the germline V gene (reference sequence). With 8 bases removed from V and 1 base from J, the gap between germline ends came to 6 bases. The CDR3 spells CASELSGANVLTF. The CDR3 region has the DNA TGTGCCAGCGAACTATCTGGGGCCAACGTCCTGACTTTC. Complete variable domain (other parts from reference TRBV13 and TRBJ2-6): AAGVIQSPRHLIKEKRETATLKCYPIPRHDTVYWYQQGPGQDPQFLISFYEKMQSDKGSIPDRFSAQQFSDYHSELNMSSLELGDSALYFCASELSGANVLTFGAGSRLTVL.

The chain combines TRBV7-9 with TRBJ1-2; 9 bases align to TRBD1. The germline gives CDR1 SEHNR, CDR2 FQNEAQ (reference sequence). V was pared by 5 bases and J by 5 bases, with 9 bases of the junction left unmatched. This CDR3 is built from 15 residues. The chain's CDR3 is CASSPSAGTGYGYTF. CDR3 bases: TGTGCCAGCAGCCCCTCCGCCGGGACAGGGTATGGCTACACCTTC.